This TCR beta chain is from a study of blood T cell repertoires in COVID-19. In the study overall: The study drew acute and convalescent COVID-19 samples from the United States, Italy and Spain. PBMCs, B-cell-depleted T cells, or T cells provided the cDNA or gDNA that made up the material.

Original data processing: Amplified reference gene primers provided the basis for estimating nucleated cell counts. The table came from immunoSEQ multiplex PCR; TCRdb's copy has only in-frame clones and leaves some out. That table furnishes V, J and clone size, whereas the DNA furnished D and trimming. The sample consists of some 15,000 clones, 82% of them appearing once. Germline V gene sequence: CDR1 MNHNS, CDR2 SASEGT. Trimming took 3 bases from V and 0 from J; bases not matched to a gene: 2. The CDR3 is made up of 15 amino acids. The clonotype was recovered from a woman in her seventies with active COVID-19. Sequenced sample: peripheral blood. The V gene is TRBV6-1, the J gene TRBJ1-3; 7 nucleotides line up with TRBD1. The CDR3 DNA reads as TGTGCCAGCAGTGAGGACAGGAACTCTGGAAACACCATATATTTT. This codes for CASSEDRNSGNTIYF.